Below, one T cell receptor (beta chain) is given with its context. This sample was taken from a study of shared clonotypes between healthy human individuals. The CDR3 runs to 14 residues. J was trimmed by 6 bases and V by 5 bases; bases with no gene match: 6. Germline V gives CDR1 SNHLY, CDR2 FYNNEI. Assay used: immunoSEQ multiplex PCR; TCRdb lists only in-frame clones, some missing. The sample includes 2.5 million or so clones, approximately 92% of them seen just once. Material: naive CD4+ T cells sorted from blood. Indicated subset: CD45RA+ positively selected. This sequence originates from a man in his late teens or twenties in good health. The rearrangement joins TRBV2 to TRBJ1-5; TRBD1 agrees at 8 bases. The CDR3 loop is CASSPWTGSQPQHF. The DNA of the CDR3 is TGTGCCAGCAGTCCTTGGACAGGGAGTCAGCCCCAGCATTTT.